This T cell receptor beta chain was identified during a study of cytomegalovirus exposure and HLA in healthy donors. General observations from the study: Whilst most TCR sequences proved rare, a subset of public TCRs occurred across many donors.

Measured with immunoSEQ multiplex PCR; TCRdb has only the in-frame clones, and not every one. Seen here are fewer than 80,000 clones, roughly 95% observed once, and the top ten hold 4.5% to 5%. As to this clone: The antigen is unknown.

Looked up from germline, CDR1 is LNHDA and CDR2 is SQIVND (reference sequence). With 2 bases clipped from V and 0 bases from J, the junction kept 4 bases outside the gene matches. CDR3 length equals 16 residues. Sequenced sample: PBMCs. This TCR came from a woman aged 18-29 years in good health and CMV-seropositive. The rearrangement uses TRBV19 and TRBJ2-3; 8 positions match TRBD2. The chain's CDR3 is CASSIWGLGSTDTQYF. For the CDR3, the DNA is TGTGCCAGTAGTATATGGGGACTAGGAAGCACAGATACGCAGTATTTT.